Presented here are 20 T cell receptor beta chains from one specimen sequenced in a study of long-term antiretroviral therapy in people with HIV. Researchers report immunoSEQ v3.0 was run at survey level. This table comes from immunoSEQ multiplex PCR, and its TCRdb copy is limited to in-frame clones, with some not included. The top ten hold roughly 3.4% of the sample, which has 21,000 or so clones, more than 75% seen once. The sequencing here drew on unsorted PBMCs, taken 2.3 years after starting antiretroviral therapy. The receptors stem from a man aged 60-69 years with HIV.

The chain has TRBV30 and TRBJ2-5, with 10 bases aligning to TRBD1. From germline, CDR1 is GTSNPN and CDR2 SVGIG (reference sequence). V was clipped by 5 bases and J by 6 bases; unmatched bases: 3. The CDR3 covers 12 residues. Here the CDR3 reads CAWGGQGKTQYF. The CDR3 nucleotides are TGTGCCTGGGGGGGACAGGGGAAGACCCAGTACTTC.

The CDR3, as DNA: TGTGCCAGCAGCCTAGAGCATTTCGCAGGTGAGCAGTTCTTC. Residues: CASSLEHFAGEQFF. The chain employs TRBV7-9 and TRBJ2-1; no reliable D call. Trimming removed 5 bases from V and 9 bases from J, with 17 bases in between. The CDR3 runs 14 residues. Per germline, CDR1 SEHNR and CDR2 FQNEAQ (reference sequence).

The chain recombines TRBV7-6 with TRBJ2-3, with TRBD2 matching over 13 bases. This CDR3 region has 19 residues. Per the germline V gene, CDR1 is SGHVS and CDR2 is FNYEAQ. Trimming at V came to 4 bases and at J to 4 bases, leaving 14 bases not matched to a gene. CDR3 sequence: CASSSRALAGGPIADTQYF. DNA of the CDR3: TGTGCCAGCAGCTCGCGAGCACTAGCGGGGGGGCCAATAGCAGATACGCAGTATTTT.

The chain has TRBV4-3 and TRBJ1-2; D unclear. V lost 1 base and J lost 5, with 11 bases in between. CDR1 and CDR2 (germline): LGHNA, YSLEER. This CDR3 is 14 amino acids long. Here the CDR3 DNA reads TGCGCCAGCAGCCAAGTGGCCGGGATTTATGGCTACACCTTC. As protein: CASSQVAGIYGYTF.

V usage is TRBV7-2 and J usage is TRBJ2-5; tentatively, D is TRBD2 (5 bases). V lost 3 bases, J lost 0 bases, and 8 bases lay in between. This CDR3 comprises 14 residues. Germline V gene data show CDR1 as SGHTA and CDR2 as FQGNSA. CDR3 sequence reads: CASSFRLNQETQYF. The CDR3 region has the DNA TGTGCCAGCAGCTTCCGACTAAACCAAGAGACCCAGTACTTC.

The genes are TRBV13 and TRBJ2-7, with D possibly TRBD2 on 5 matching bases. The germline V gene encodes CDR1 PRHDT and CDR2 FYEKMQ (reference sequence). Trimming took off 4 bases at V and 0 bases at J, with 10 bases between the two ends. The CDR3 has 14 residues. The CDR3 DNA sequence: TGTGCCAGCAGCTATACTAGAAGCTCCTACGAGCAGTACTTC. Translation gives CASSYTRSSYEQYF.

The chain employs TRBV5-5 and TRBJ2-7, with D perhaps TRBD1 (5 bases). The CDR3 has 15 residues. Trimming removed 1 base at V and 5 bases at J, with 16 bases between. Germline V gives CDR1 SGHKS, CDR2 YYEKEE (reference sequence). CDR3 amino acids: CASSLMVGAGNEQYF. CDR3 in DNA: TGTGCCAGCAGCTTGATGGTAGGGGCTGGCAACGAGCAGTACTTC. The full variable domain, in which reference TRBV5-5 and TRBJ2-7 provide the parts outside the CDR3, is DAGVTQSPTHLIKTRGQQVTLRCSPISGHKSVSWYQQVLGQGPQFIFQYYEKEERGRGNFPDRFSARQFPNYSSELNVNALLLGDSALYLCASSLMVGAGNEQYFGPGTRLTVT.

In DNA, the CDR3 is TGTGCCAGTAGTACTAGGTTAGGGGAACGCGACTATGGCTACACCTTC. This gives the protein CASSTRLGERDYGYTF. This chain joins TRBV19 and TRBJ1-2; D is possibly TRBD1 (5 bases). This CDR3 region has 16 residues. The V and J ends lost 4 bases and 3 bases respectively, with 18 bases between them. Germline CDR1 is LNHDA and CDR2 is SQIVND (reference sequence).

The J gene is TRBJ1-5, the V gene TRBV6-5; D ambiguous. Germline V gives CDR1 MNHEY, CDR2 SVGAGI. The CDR3 runs 15 residues. Trimming shortened V by 7 bases and J by 0 bases, and 13 bases separated the two germline ends. CDR3 protein: CASMYSGYSNQPQHF. The CDR3 nucleotides read TGTGCCAGCATGTACAGCGGGTATAGCAATCAGCCCCAGCATTTT.

The chain has TRBV7-2 and TRBJ1-2, with D perhaps matching TRBD1 (6 bases). CDR3 length: 15 residues. Germline-derived CDR1 and CDR2 are SGHTA and FQGNSA. The V end lost 3 bases, the J end lost 1 base, and 12 bases lay between the germline ends. The CDR3 loop is CASSFSGDLNYGYTF. Here the CDR3 DNA reads TGTGCCAGCAGCTTTTCAGGGGACCTTAACTATGGCTACACCTTC.

The chain is built from TRBV19 and TRBJ2-1; no firm D call. Looked up from germline, CDR1 is LNHDA and CDR2 is SQIVND (reference sequence). CDR3 length: 12 amino acids. Trimming stripped 3 bases from V and 7 bases from J, with 7 bases between. CDR3 nucleotide sequence: TGTGCCAGTAGTATCTGGGTAAATGAGCAGTTCTTC. Translating gives CASSIWVNEQFF.

The chain links TRBV7-8 to TRBJ2-5, with 8 positions matching TRBD2. Germline values: CDR1 SGHVS, CDR2 FQNEAQ. This CDR3 spans 15 amino acids. V gave up 8 bases and J gave up 0 bases; unmatched junction bases: 8. The CDR3 DNA reads TGTGCCAGCGGGACCGGCGGGGGGTACCAAGAGACCCAGTACTTC. The encoded protein is CASGTGGGYQETQYF.

This chain uses TRBV29-1 with TRBJ1-2, with 9 bases lining up with TRBD1. The CDR3 is 12 amino acids. The V gene end was trimmed by 4 bases and the J gene end by 6 bases; junction bases not matched to a gene: 3. Germline lookup yields CDR1 SQVTM and CDR2 ANQGSEA. The CDR3: CSVARTGDGYTF. CDR3 in DNA: TGCAGCGTTGCAAGGACAGGGGATGGCTACACCTTC.

The V and J genes are TRBV10-2 and TRBJ2-7; the match to TRBD2 covers 7 bases. The CDR3 consists of 13 residues. Per the germline V gene, CDR1 is WSHSY and CDR2 is SAAADI. V lost 6 bases, J lost 6 bases, and 8 bases stayed unmatched. Written as DNA, the CDR3 is TGCGCCAGCAGCTTGCTACTAGCGATCGAGCAGTACTTC. Protein product: CASSLLLAIEQYF.

Comment on this clone: The germline gene is not matched at one end of the junction; a read error may be the cause. The V and J genes are TRBV7-7 and TRBJ2-1, with D possibly being TRBD1 (5 bases). Germline loops: CDR1 SSHAT, CDR2 FNYEAQ (reference sequence). CDR3 length: 13 amino acids. The CDR3 loop reads CASSLRLDSEQFF. As DNA, the CDR3 is TGTGCTAGCAGCCTCAGACTCGACAGTGAGCAGTTCTTC.

This clone has only a few counts. The V call is TRBV5-4, the J call TRBJ1-1; D unresolved. The V and J ends lost 2 bases and 1 base respectively, with 6 bases between them. The CDR3 spans 13 residues. The germline CDR1 and CDR2 sequences are SGHNT and YYREEE (reference sequence). CDR3 DNA: TGTGCCAGCAGCTTCTCGGCGAACACTGAAGCTTTCTTT. Translated: CASSFSANTEAFF.

The V call is TRBV5-1, the J call TRBJ1-6; no reliable D call. Germline-derived CDR1 and CDR2 are SGHRS and YFSETQ. This CDR3 is built from 13 residues. V lost 1 base and J 8 bases, leaving 7 bases between the germline ends. CDR3 loop: CASSLKVDSPLHF. CDR3 DNA: TGCGCCAGCAGCTTGAAGGTGGATTCACCCCTCCACTTT.

This chain uses TRBV5-6 with TRBJ2-7; the match to TRBD2 covers 8 bases. Germline V gene lookup returns CDR1 SGHDT and CDR2 YYEEEE. Trimming at V came to 5 bases and at J to 2 bases, leaving 9 bases not matched to a gene. CDR3 length equals 15 residues. CDR3 nucleotide sequence: TGTGCCAGCAGACCCCGGGAGGGTAGTGCCTACGAGCAGTACTTC. Amino acid sequence: CASRPREGSAYEQYF.

J is TRBJ2-7 and V is TRBV27; perhaps D is TRBD1 or TRBD2 (5 bases each). V was clipped by 0 bases and J by 1 base, with 19 bases between them. CDR1 and CDR2 (germline): MNHEY, SMNVEV (reference sequence). This CDR3 has 18 residues. The CDR3 nucleotides read TGTGCCAGCAGTTTATCAGCTCCAGGGACCCCCTTATCCTACGAGCAGTACTTC. Its translation: CASSLSAPGTPLSYEQYF.

The chain combines TRBV6-1 with TRBJ2-7, with TRBD2 matching 7 bases. After removal of 3 bases from V and 3 bases from J, the junction contained 8 bases not matched to a gene. The CDR3 extends over 15 amino acids. Germline assignment: CDR1 MNHNS and CDR2 SASEGT. Written as DNA, the CDR3 is TGTGCCAGCAGTGAGATGAGCGGACTAGTCTACGAGCAGTACTTC. Residues: CASSEMSGLVYEQYF.